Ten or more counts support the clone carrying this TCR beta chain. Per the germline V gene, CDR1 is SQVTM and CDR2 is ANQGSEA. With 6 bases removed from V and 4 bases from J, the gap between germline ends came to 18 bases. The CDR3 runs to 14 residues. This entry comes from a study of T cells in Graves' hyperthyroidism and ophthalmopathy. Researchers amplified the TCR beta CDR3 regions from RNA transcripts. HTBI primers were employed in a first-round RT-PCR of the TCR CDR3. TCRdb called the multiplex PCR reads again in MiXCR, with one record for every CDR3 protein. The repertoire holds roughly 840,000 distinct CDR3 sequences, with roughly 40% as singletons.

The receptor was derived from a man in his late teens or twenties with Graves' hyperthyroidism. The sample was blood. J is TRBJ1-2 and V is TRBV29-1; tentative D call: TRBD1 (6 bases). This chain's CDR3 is CSVETGPGVYGYTF. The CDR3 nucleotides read TGCAGCGTGGAGACAGGACCTGGTGTCTATGGCTACACCTTC.